A selection of T cell receptor beta chains follows, all from one sample in a study of cytomegalovirus exposure and HLA in healthy donors. Sequencing used immunoSEQ multiplex PCR; TCRdb keeps in-frame clones, though not all of them. Of approximately 110,000 clones in the sample, 15% were seen once. Sequencing was carried out using PBMCs. The receptors here all came from a woman aged 18-29 years in good health and CMV-seronegative. The CDR3 runs from the conserved cysteine through the conserved F or W. The D gene is left open where the match is weak. Only part of the rows carry a size: once, few, many, or a class if the clone is expanded.

abundance,v_gene,d_gene,j_gene,CDR3nt,CDR3aa
.,TRBV10-1,TRBD2,TRBJ2-7,TGCGCCAGCAGGATTCTAGCGGGGTTCTACGAGCAGTACTTC,CASRILAGFYEQYF
few,TRBV7-6,.,TRBJ2-3,TGTGCCAGCAGCTTAGGCCCCTGGCCGAGCAGGGGGGATAGAGATACGCAGTATTTT,CASSLGPWPSRGDRDTQYF
.,TRBV9,.,TRBJ2-3,TGTGCCAGCAGCGTAAAAGGGGCTTCGCTGGGCACAGATACGCAGTATTTT,CASSVKGASLGTDTQYF
few,TRBV5-1,TRBD2,TRBJ2-1,TGCGCCAGCAGCTTGCCTAGCGGCGACCTTTTTGAGCAGTTCTTC,CASSLPSGDLFEQFF
.,TRBV4-2,.,TRBJ2-1,TGTGCCAGCAGCCTAGTCTTGGCGGCAAACAATGAGCAGTTCTTC,CASSLVLAANNEQFF
few,TRBV6-1,.,TRBJ1-2,TGTGCCAGCAGTGATTCAGTAAGAGGCTACACCTTC,CASSDSVRGYTF
.,TRBV18,.,TRBJ2-7,TGTGCCAGCTCACCAGGGACGGGAGTATCTGACGAGCAGTACTTC,CASSPGTGVSDEQYF
few,TRBV7-9,.,TRBJ1-1,TGTGCCAGCAGCCCCGGAACAGGTGAAGCTTTCTTT,CASSPGTGEAFF
few,TRBV25-1,TRBD1,TRBJ2-1,TGTGCCAGCAGTGGCGGGACAGGGGGCTCCCGCTCCTACAATGAGCAGTTCTTC,CASSGGTGGSRSYNEQFF
few,TRBV6-1,TRBD2,TRBJ2-1,TGTGCCACCCTTGGACTAGCGGACTACAATGAGCAGTTCTTC,CATLGLADYNEQFF
few,TRBV18,TRBD1,TRBJ2-7,TGTGCCAGCTCACTCCAGCAGGGACAGGGGAGCCACGAGCAGTACTTC,CASSLQQGQGSHEQYF
.,TRBV29-1,.,TRBJ2-2,TGCAGCGTTGACCGAGGCCAGGGGAACACCGGGGAGCTGTTTTTT,CSVDRGQGNTGELFF
.,TRBV25-1,.,TRBJ2-1,TGTGCCAGCAGTGAAGTCGGGAGCTCCTACAATGAGCAGTTCTTC,CASSEVGSSYNEQFF
.,TRBV2,.,TRBJ2-6,TGTGCCAGCAGTCTTATAGGGGCCGGGGCCAACGTCCTGACTTTC,CASSLIGAGANVLTF
many,TRBV29-1,.,TRBJ2-1,TGCAGCGTTGAAGTCTCTGGGGCGCGGAATGAGCAGTTCTTC,CSVEVSGARNEQFF
few,TRBV2,.,TRBJ1-2,TGTGCCAGCAGTGACTCAGGGTCTGCGGGATACGGCTACACCTTC,CASSDSGSAGYGYTF
.,TRBV7-9,.,TRBJ1-2,TGTGCCAGCAGCGCGGACACGGCGGGAGGTGGCTACACCTTC,CASSADTAGGGYTF
.,TRBV7-6,.,TRBJ1-1,TGTGCCAGCAGCTTAGTGGACAGTAAGAACACTGAAGCTTTCTTT,CASSLVDSKNTEAFF
few,TRBV6-5,.,TRBJ1-1,TGTGCCAGCAGTCATACGGACAGCTCGAACACTGAAGCTTTCTTT,CASSHTDSSNTEAFF
few,TRBV28,.,TRBJ1-1,TGTGCCAGCAGTTTATGGGGGCCCACTGAAGCTTTCTTT,CASSLWGPTEAFF
few,TRBV2,.,TRBJ2-5,TGTGCCAGCCGGGCGGACACTGGAACCCAGTACTTC,CASRADTGTQYF
.,TRBV6-1,.,TRBJ2-1,TGTGCCAGCAGTGAAGGACAGGGGAGGGATGAGCAGTTCTTC,CASSEGQGRDEQFF
few,TRBV18,.,TRBJ1-2,TGTGCCAGCTCCCCGAAGGAAACAGGGTCTATGGGCTACACCTTC,CASSPKETGSMGYTF
.,TRBV29-1,.,TRBJ2-7,TGCAGCGTAACATGGGAAGGGGCCGAGCAGTACTTC,CSVTWEGAEQYF
.,TRBV7-6,TRBD1,TRBJ2-7,TGTGCCAGCAGCCCCTACGCGACAGGGGTGCCATCCTACGAGCAGTACTTC,CASSPYATGVPSYEQYF
.,TRBV30,.,TRBJ2-7,TGTGCCTGGAGTGTACGCCTAGGCTACGAGCAGTACTTC,CAWSVRLGYEQYF
.,TRBV2,.,TRBJ2-2,TGTGCCAGCAGTACAGCGAACACCGGGGAGCTGTTTTTT,CASSTANTGELFF
.,TRBV2,TRBD1,TRBJ1-2,TGTGCCGGGGACAGGGGCTCAGCTAACTATGGCTACACCTTC,CAGDRGSANYGYTF
few,TRBV2,.,TRBJ2-7,TGTGCCAGCAGTCTGACCGGGATCTACGAGCAGTACTTC,CASSLTGIYEQYF
.,TRBV18,.,TRBJ2-1,TGTGCCAGCTCACAATCACGCCCCCCGGGTGAGCAGTTCTTC,CASSQSRPPGEQFF
.,TRBV10-3,TRBD1,TRBJ2-2,TGTGCCAGAGTACCGGGACAGGGTGACACCGGGGAGCTGTTTTTT,CARVPGQGDTGELFF
few,TRBV2,TRBD1,TRBJ2-2,TGTGCCAGCAGTGATCGGCGACAGGGGAACACCGGGGAGCTGTTTTTT,CASSDRRQGNTGELFF
.,TRBV4-2,.,TRBJ2-2,TGTGCCAGCAGCCAAGACAGAGCGGGCGTCGGGGAGCTGTTTTTT,CASSQDRAGVGELFF
.,TRBV28,.,TRBJ1-2,TGTGCCAGCAGTTTAGTGGAGGGCTATGGCTACACCTTC,CASSLVEGYGYTF
few,TRBV29-1,TRBD2,TRBJ2-7,TGCAGCGTTGAACACTGGCCGGGACTAGCGAATCAGGCCCTCTCCGAGCAGTACTTC,CSVEHWPGLANQALSEQYF
few,TRBV29-1,.,TRBJ2-2,TGCAGCGTCAGGACTGACACCGGGGAGCTGTTTTTT,CSVRTDTGELFF
few,TRBV4-3,.,TRBJ1-4,TGCGCCAGCAGCCAAGATCGCGGCGGTTCGGGAGAAAAACTGTTTTTT,CASSQDRGGSGEKLFF
.,TRBV28,.,TRBJ1-5,TGTGCCAGCAGTTTAGTGGTTGCAGGCAATCAGCCCCAGCATTTT,CASSLVVAGNQPQHF
few,TRBV7-9,.,TRBJ2-6,TGTGCCAGCAGCCCAGGGACTGGGGCCAACGTCCTGACTTTC,CASSPGTGANVLTF
.,TRBV4-1,.,TRBJ2-7,TGCGCCAGCAGCCAAGAGGCGGGCAGGGGCGACTATGGGCAGTACTTC,CASSQEAGRGDYGQYF
.,TRBV5-1,TRBD2,TRBJ2-5,TGCGCCAGCAGATCTACGCCGGGACTAGCTGAGACCCAGTACTTC,CASRSTPGLAETQYF
few,TRBV18,TRBD1,TRBJ1-2,TGTGCCAGCTCCCCCCGACTAGGGACAGGGGACTATGGCTACACCTTC,CASSPRLGTGDYGYTF
.,TRBV11-3,.,TRBJ2-2,TGTGCCAGCAGCCCCCTCAACGGGAGGAACACCGGGGAGCTGTTTTTT,CASSPLNGRNTGELFF
few,TRBV30,TRBD2,TRBJ2-7,TGTGCCTGGGCCGGCGGGGGCTACGAGCAGTACTTC,CAWAGGGYEQYF
few,TRBV19,TRBD1,TRBJ1-1,TGTGCCAGTACCAAGGGACAGACGAACACTGAAGCTTTCTTT,CASTKGQTNTEAFF
.,TRBV2,.,TRBJ1-1,TGTGCCAGCCGGTTTGATGAAGCCTTCTTT,CASRFDEAFF
.,TRBV6-1,.,TRBJ1-6,TGTGCCACATCCGGGACTGGGAATTCACTCCTCCACTTT,CATSGTGNSLLHF
few,TRBV2,.,TRBJ2-7,TGTGCCAGCAGTGAACAGGCAGGGCAGGGGGAGCAGTACTTC,CASSEQAGQGEQYF
few,TRBV30,.,TRBJ1-6,TGTGCCTGGAGTCCGAACAGCCGAGATAATTCACCCCTCCACTTT,CAWSPNSRDNSPLHF
.,TRBV19,.,TRBJ2-1,TGTGCCAGTAGTATAGACGCTAACAATGAGCAGTTCTTC,CASSIDANNEQFF
.,TRBV6-5,.,TRBJ1-2,TGTGCCAGCAGTCTAGGGAGTTCCAGCTATGGCTACACCTTC,CASSLGSSSYGYTF
few,TRBV2,TRBD1,TRBJ2-3,TGTGCCAGCAGTGAGCGACAGGGGCGCACAGATACGCAGTATTTT,CASSERQGRTDTQYF
.,TRBV19,.,TRBJ2-7,TGTGCCAGTAGGAGGGGGAACTTATACGAGCAGTACTTC,CASRRGNLYEQYF
.,TRBV7-2,.,TRBJ2-2,TGTGCCAGCGCTGATAGACAGTGGGCGAACACCGGGGAGCTGTTTTTT,CASADRQWANTGELFF
few,TRBV7-9,.,TRBJ1-1,TGTGCCAGCAGCTTAGCCCTCTCAGGGGATACTGAAGCTTTCTTT,CASSLALSGDTEAFF
few,TRBV20-1,.,TRBJ1-2,TGCAGTGCTCCCCAGGGCTATGGCTACACCTTC,CSAPQGYGYTF
.,TRBV19,.,TRBJ1-5,TGTGCCAGTAGTATCGAACCCGGACACTGGGGCAATCAGCCCCAGCATTTT,CASSIEPGHWGNQPQHF
.,TRBV6-1,TRBD1,TRBJ1-5,TGTGCCAGCAGTGACCCCGGGACAGGGCCTCAGCCCCAGCATTTT,CASSDPGTGPQPQHF
few,TRBV19,.,TRBJ1-2,TGTGCCAGTTACGAGTATGGCTACACCTTC,CASYEYGYTF
few,TRBV5-6,TRBD2,TRBJ2-2,TGTGCCAGCAGCCCGGGACTAGCGGGAGAAGACACCGGGGAGCTGTTTTTT,CASSPGLAGEDTGELFF